This TCR beta chain was observed in a study of tumor-infiltrating lymphocytes in primary liver carcinoma (dated 2017 in TCRdb). For the study in its entirety: Of the five patients (three men and two women, aged 30 to 69 years), four had hepatocellular carcinoma and one had combined HCC and intrahepatic cholangiocarcinoma. Each sample produced roughly 3.65 to 7.5 million productive TCRbeta reads, and read depth showed no significant difference between tissue types. Technical replicate repertoires showed high reproducibility, with mean shared-clone rates about 0.88 and correlation coefficients above 0.95. A total of approximately 35 specimens from 5 patients, comprising some 25 tumor regions, 5 adjacent noncancerous liver tissues and 5 peripheral blood samples, were covered by TCRbeta repertoire sequencing. Agilent mRNA microarray profiling was performed on the roughly 25 tumor region samples to relate TCRbeta repertoire diversity to the local molecular phenotype. The five patients had tumors of stage T1-T3 N0M0, with maximum diameters ranging from roughly 4 to 11 cm. Across five regions of each liver tumor, along with adjacent normal tissue and blood, the study brought together TCRbeta repertoire sequencing, expression microarrays and whole-exome sequencing. Study-level results and caveats: Only a few patients were included in the study, and the authors note that the findings should be validated in a larger study. Consistent with antigen-driven expansion, pairs of tumor regions showed higher repertoire overlap (mean around 36%) than either tumor-adjacent pairs (around 17%) or tumor-blood pairs (about 15%). Bulk unsorted samples precluded comparing CD4+ and CD8+ T cell repertoires. Only roughly 8-25% of top clones appeared in all five regions of a tumor, which suggests that tumor-infiltrating T cells are spatially heterogeneous. The top 250 clones accounted for a significantly greater share of the repertoire in tumors than in blood (p = 0.039). Only the TCR beta chain was sequenced, which likely underestimates true repertoire diversity because unpaired alpha chains were not captured.

About this clonotype itself: The antigen it recognizes is unknown. No much larger clonotype is one base removed from it; base qualities were not supplied.

Without any cell sorting, total RNA and DNA were extracted together from approximately 22-30 mg of bulk tissue using the AllPrep DNA/RNA mini kit. Between November 2015 and March 2016, roughly 5 patients in China with histopathologically diagnosed primary liver carcinoma had their tumors surgically resected. At the time of sampling, the patients were treatment-naive and had chronic HBV infection. Each tumor was sampled at five spatially separated regions: the tumor centre plus the superior, inferior, left-lateral and right-lateral poles. Histological examination found more than 75% viable tumor cells in every tumor sample. Fresh tumor and adjacent tissue pieces were bisected, with one half stored in RNAlater at -80 degrees C and the other half sent for histology. Trimming takes 4 bases off V and 16 bases off J; junction bases not matched to a gene: 16. CDR1 and CDR2 are drawn from the germline V gene: SQVTM, ANQGSEA. The CDR3 sequence holds 13 residues, the cysteine and phenylalanine included. Only CDR3 DNA is held: 39 bases, read in frame from base 1.

Using a constant-region primer and ProtoScript II reverse transcriptase, TCRbeta-specific cDNA was reverse-transcribed from about 540 ng total RNA. Construction of the TCRbeta libraries relied on three nested rounds of multiplex PCR, following a slightly modified ARM-PCR procedure. Each of the first two PCR rounds ran for approximately 9 cycles and used multiplex TRBV1-TRBV30 forward primers together with a Cbeta reverse primer. A final 25-cycle PCR with Deep VentR polymerase added sample barcodes and Illumina adapters. Before sequencing, amplicons of 200-500 bp were purified from gel using a QIAquick gel extraction kit. An Illumina HiSeq 2500 was used to sequence the TCRbeta amplicons, generating 250-bp paired-end reads. The study's processing was this. Reads were quality-trimmed with Trimmomatic v0.33, and paired reads were merged with FLASH v1.2.11 to recover full CDR3 sequences. V, D and J germline segments were assigned to the rearranged TCRbeta sequences by MiGEC v1.2.1b. Clonotype statistics and Shannon-Wiener diversity indices were computed with VDJtools v1.0.0. To reduce sampling bias, subsequent analyses other than the diversity analysis used only the 250 most abundant clonotypes in each sample. TCRdb reran the public reads through fastp at Q25 and MiXCR, keeping productive beta chains. When rows share a CDR3 protein, they turn into one entry using the most common DNA and genes. TCRdb's processing, not the study's, gives the V and J calls here. This sample holds nearly 50,000 distinct CDR3 sequences; about 80% were observed only once. The ten largest clones represent over 25% of the sample.

The source is a man aged 35 to 55 with primary liver carcinoma and hepatitis B virus infection. Input material: liver tumor tissue from sampling region 3. Explained via the paper, the cell subset or site label denotes: tumor region T3, left-lateral pole. The chain was built from TRBV29-1 and TRBJ1-5; 7 middle bases align to TRBD1. The nucleotide sequence is given as TGCAGCGTTGTACAGGGGCCAAATCAGCCCAAACATTTT. It is translated as CSVVQGPNQPKHF.